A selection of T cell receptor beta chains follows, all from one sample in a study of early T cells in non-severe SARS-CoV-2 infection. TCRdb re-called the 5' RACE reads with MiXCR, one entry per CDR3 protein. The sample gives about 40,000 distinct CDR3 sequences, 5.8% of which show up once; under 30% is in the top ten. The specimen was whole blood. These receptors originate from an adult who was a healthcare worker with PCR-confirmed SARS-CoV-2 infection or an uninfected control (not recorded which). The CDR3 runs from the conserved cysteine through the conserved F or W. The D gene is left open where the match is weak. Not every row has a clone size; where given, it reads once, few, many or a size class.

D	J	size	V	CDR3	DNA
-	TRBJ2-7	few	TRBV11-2	CASSLDPLGAYEQYF	TGTGCCAGCAGCTTAGATCCGCTAGGCGCCTACGAGCAGTACTTC
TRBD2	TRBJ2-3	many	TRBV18	CASFPGGSRYAQYF	TGTGCCAGCTTTCCGGGGGGGTCCAGATACGCGCAGTATTTT
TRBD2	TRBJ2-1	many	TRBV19	CASSIDQRGANEQFF	TGTGCCAGTAGTATAGACCAGCGGGGGGCGAATGAGCAGTTCTTC
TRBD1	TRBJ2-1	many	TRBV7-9	CASSTRTGAYNEQFF	TGTGCCAGCAGCACCCGGACAGGGGCCTACAATGAGCAGTTCTTC
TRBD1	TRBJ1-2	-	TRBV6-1	CASRGTGRVYGYTF	TGTGCCAGCAGGGGGACAGGGAGGGTGTATGGCTACACCTTC
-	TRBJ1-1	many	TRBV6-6	CASSYLASVNTEAFF	TGTGCCAGCAGTTACTTGGCCTCAGTGAACACTGAAGCTTTCTTT
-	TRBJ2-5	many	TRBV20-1	CSARIGQKPQETQYF	TGCAGTGCTAGGATAGGACAGAAACCTCAAGAGACCCAGTACTTC
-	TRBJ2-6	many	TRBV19	CASSFGSGANVLTF	TGTGCCAGTAGTTTTGGCTCTGGGGCCAACGTCCTGACTTTC
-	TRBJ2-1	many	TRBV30	CAWKIVATGYNEQFF	TGTGCCTGGAAGATAGTAGCGACAGGCTACAATGAGCAGTTCTTC
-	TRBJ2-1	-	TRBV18	CASSPGSGAYNEQFF	TGTGCCAGCTCACCGGGCTCGGGGGCTTACAATGAGCAGTTCTTC
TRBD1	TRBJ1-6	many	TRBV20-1	CSASLGTGGNSPLHF	TGCAGTGCTAGTCTTGGGACAGGGGGCAATTCACCCCTCCACTTT
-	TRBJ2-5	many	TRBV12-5	CASGLVSAFSSGRAETQYF	TGTGCTAGTGGTTTGGTAAGCGCCTTCTCCTCAGGGCGGGCGGAGACCCAGTACTTC
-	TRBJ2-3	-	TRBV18	CASRGRDTQYF	TGTGCCAGCCGAGGGCGAGATACGCAGTATTTT
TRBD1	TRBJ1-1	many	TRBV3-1	CASSQAARGTEAFF	TGTGCCAGCAGCCAAGCGGCCAGGGGGACTGAAGCTTTCTTT
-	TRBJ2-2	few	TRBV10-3	CAIKFGVAPNTGELFF	TGTGCCATCAAATTCGGAGTAGCCCCGAACACCGGGGAGCTGTTTTTT
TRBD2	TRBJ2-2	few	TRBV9	CASSGTSGKTGELFF	TGTGCCAGCAGCGGTACTAGCGGGAAAACCGGGGAGCTGTTTTTT
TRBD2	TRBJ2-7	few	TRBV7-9	CASSFQAGGSYEQYF	TGTGCCAGCAGCTTTCAGGCTGGCGGGAGTTACGAGCAGTACTTC
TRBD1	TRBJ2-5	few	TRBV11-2	CASSSGQLLQETQYF	TGTGCCAGCAGCTCGGGACAGCTTCTCCAAGAGACCCAGTACTTC
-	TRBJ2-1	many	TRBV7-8	CASTIISGRPSSEQFF	TGTGCCAGCACCATTATCTCGGGACGCCCGAGCTCTGAGCAGTTCTTC
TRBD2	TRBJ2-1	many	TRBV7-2	CASSTSGRAQGEQFF	TGTGCCAGCAGCACTAGCGGGAGGGCCCAGGGTGAGCAGTTCTTC
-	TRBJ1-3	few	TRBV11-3	CASSFRTEHSGNTIYF	TGTGCCAGCAGCTTCAGGACGGAACACTCTGGAAACACCATATATTTT
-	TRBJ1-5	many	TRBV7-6	CASSLASGLNQPQHF	TGTGCCAGCAGCTTAGCGTCCGGGCTAAATCAGCCCCAGCATTTT
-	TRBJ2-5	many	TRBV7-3	CASSPPGVQTQYF	TGTGCCAGCAGCCCCCCCGGAGTCCAGACCCAGTACTTC
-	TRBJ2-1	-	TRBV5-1	CASNLGSSYNEQFF	TGCGCCAGCAATCTGGGTAGCTCCTACAATGAGCAGTTCTTC
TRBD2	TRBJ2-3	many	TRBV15	CATSGGAADTQYF	TGTGCCACTAGCGGGGGGGCAGCGGATACGCAGTATTTT
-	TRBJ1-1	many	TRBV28	CASITPTGPGTEAFF	TGTGCCAGCATCACCCCGACAGGCCCGGGGACTGAAGCTTTCTTT
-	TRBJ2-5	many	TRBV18	CASSPGTGPSVQETQYF	TGTGCCAGCTCACCTGGTACAGGACCCAGCGTCCAAGAGACCCAGTACTTC
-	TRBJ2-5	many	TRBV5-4	CASNREGGRTQETQYF	TGTGCCAGCAACAGGGAGGGGGGGCGGACCCAAGAGACCCAGTACTTC
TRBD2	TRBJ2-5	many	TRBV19	CATQRETNQETQYF	TGTGCCACTCAGCGGGAGACCAACCAAGAGACCCAGTACTTC
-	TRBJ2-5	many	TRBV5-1	CASRTGTVQETQYF	TGCGCCAGCAGGACCGGGACGGTCCAAGAGACCCAGTACTTC
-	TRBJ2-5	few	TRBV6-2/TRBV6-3	CASSEPNRQETQYF	TGTGCCAGCAGTGAGCCGAACCGCCAAGAGACCCAGTACTTC
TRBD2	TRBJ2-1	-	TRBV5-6	CASSPRRGRGNEQFF	TGTGCCAGCAGCCCCCGGCGCGGGAGGGGTAATGAGCAGTTCTTC
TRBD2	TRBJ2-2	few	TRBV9	CASSPGTSGTGELFF	TGTGCCAGCAGCCCAGGGACTAGCGGGACCGGGGAGCTGTTTTTT
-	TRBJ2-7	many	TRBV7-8	CASSLGISEKATYEQYF	TGTGCCAGCAGCTTAGGAATTAGCGAGAAGGCCACCTACGAGCAGTACTTC
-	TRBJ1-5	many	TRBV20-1	CSARDRGSNQPQHF	TGCAGTGCTAGAGACAGGGGTAGCAATCAGCCCCAGCATTTT
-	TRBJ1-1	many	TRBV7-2	CASSLGRELKAFF	TGTGCCAGCAGCTTAGGCAGAGAGTTAAAGGCTTTCTTT
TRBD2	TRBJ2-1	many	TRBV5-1	CASRLAEEQFF	TGCGCCAGCCGTCTAGCGGAAGAGCAGTTCTTC
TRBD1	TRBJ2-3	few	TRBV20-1	CSARDSLGTDTQYF	TGCAGTGCTCGGGACAGCCTCGGGACAGATACGCAGTATTTT
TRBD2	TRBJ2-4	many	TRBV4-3	CASSQASSGGHKNIQYF	TGCGCCAGCAGCCAAGCCTCTAGCGGGGGGCACAAAAACATTCAGTACTTC
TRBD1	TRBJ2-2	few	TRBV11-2	CASSLGRQGAIYTGELFF	TGTGCCAGCAGCTTAGGCCGACAGGGGGCCATTTACACCGGGGAGCTGTTTTTT
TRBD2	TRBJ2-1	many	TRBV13	CASSPGTSGGALNEQFF	TGTGCCAGCAGCCCCGGGACTAGCGGGGGAGCTCTCAATGAGCAGTTCTTC
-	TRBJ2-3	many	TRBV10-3	CAIAAVGTDTQYF	TGTGCCATCGCGGCCGTGGGCACAGATACGCAGTATTTT
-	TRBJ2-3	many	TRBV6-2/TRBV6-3	CASSPYRTSTDTQYF	TGTGCCAGCAGCCCATACCGAACTAGCACAGATACGCAGTATTTT
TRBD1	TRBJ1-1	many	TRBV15	CATRRVLGTVRAEAFF	TGTGCCACCAGAAGAGTCCTTGGGACAGTTCGGGCTGAAGCTTTCTTT
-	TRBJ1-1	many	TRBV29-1	CSVEVGSWGDTEAFF	TGCAGCGTTGAAGTGGGGAGTTGGGGAGACACTGAAGCTTTCTTT
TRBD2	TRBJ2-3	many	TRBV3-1	CASSQQGSASGSQADTQYF	TGTGCCAGCAGCCAACAAGGTTCGGCTAGCGGGAGCCAGGCAGATACGCAGTATTTT
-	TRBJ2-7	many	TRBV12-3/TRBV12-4	CASSRDGSYEQYF	TGTGCCAGCAGTCGGGACGGCTCCTACGAGCAGTACTTC
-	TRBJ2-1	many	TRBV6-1	CASRVVHNEQFF	TGTGCCAGCAGGGTTGTCCACAATGAGCAGTTCTTC
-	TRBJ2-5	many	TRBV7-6	CASSLAIGYQETQYF	TGTGCCAGCAGCTTAGCTATCGGGTACCAAGAGACCCAGTACTTC
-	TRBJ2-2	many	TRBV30	CASSSGDTGELFF	TGTGCCTCCAGCTCAGGGGACACCGGGGAGCTGTTTTTT
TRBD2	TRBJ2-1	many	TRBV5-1	CASSPTGIAGGPYNEQFF	TGCGCCAGCAGCCCTACAGGAATAGCGGGGGGACCTTACAATGAGCAGTTCTTC
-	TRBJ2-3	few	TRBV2	CASRGPADTQYF	TGTGCCAGCAGGGGACCCGCGGATACGCAGTATTTT
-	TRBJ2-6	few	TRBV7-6	CASSLRDSGANVLTF	TGTGCCAGCAGCTTGAGAGACTCTGGGGCCAACGTCCTGACTTTC
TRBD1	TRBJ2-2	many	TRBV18	CASSPGQVNTGELFF	TGTGCCAGCTCACCGGGACAGGTGAACACCGGGGAGCTGTTTTTT